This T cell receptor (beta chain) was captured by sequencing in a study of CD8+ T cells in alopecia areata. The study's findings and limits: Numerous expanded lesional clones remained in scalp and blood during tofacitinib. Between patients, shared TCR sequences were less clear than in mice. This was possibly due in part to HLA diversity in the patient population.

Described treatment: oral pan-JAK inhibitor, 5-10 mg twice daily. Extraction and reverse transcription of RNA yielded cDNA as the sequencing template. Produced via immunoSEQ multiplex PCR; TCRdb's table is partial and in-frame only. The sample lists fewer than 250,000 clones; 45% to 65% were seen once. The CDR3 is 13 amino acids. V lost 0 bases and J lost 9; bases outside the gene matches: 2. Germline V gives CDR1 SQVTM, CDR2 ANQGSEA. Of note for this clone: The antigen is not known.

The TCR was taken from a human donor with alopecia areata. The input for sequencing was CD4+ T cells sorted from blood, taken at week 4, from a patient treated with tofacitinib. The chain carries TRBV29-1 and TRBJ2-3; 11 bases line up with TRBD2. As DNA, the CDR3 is TGCAGCGTTGAAGATGGGACTAGCGGAACGCAGTATTTT. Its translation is CSVEDGTSGTQYF.